The source of this TCR beta chain is a study of blood T cell repertoires in COVID-19 (TCRdb year 2020). General notes on the study: Samples from collaborators originated in the United States, Italy and Spain and spanned both the acute and convalescent phases of COVID-19. A freely available public database, intended as a resource for researchers studying the immune response to SARS-CoV-2, is where the repertoires were released. Where available, HLA class I and class II types were taken from metadata supplied by the sample provider and were not determined by assay-based typing. The material from the prospective study consisted of cDNA or gDNA derived from T cells, B-cell-depleted T cells, or PBMCs. The dataset comprised deeply sampled blood TCRbeta repertoires from subjects exposed to, actively infected with, or recovered from COVID-19. The sample metadata nearly always contained a de-identified subject ID, COVID-19 status, age in years and sex. Samples came from the ongoing ImmuneRACE study (first 160 participants) plus 1,254 subjects from 6 global collaborators. The paper as a whole reports these results and caveats: The amount of clinical and demographic metadata varied by source and participant and was provided uncurated.

Details on this clone: Its antigen specificity is not known. Nothing much larger sits one base from this clone, and base qualities are not available.

Collaborating institutions collected whole blood in K2EDTA tubes following their own protocols. For TCRbeta analysis, collaborators shipped samples in one of three forms: frozen whole blood, isolated PBMCs, or DNA extracted from either of those sample types. The immunoSEQ Assay, a bias-controlled multiplex PCR, was used to amplify TCRbeta CDR3 regions from genomic DNA. The paper's processing steps were these. Nucleated cell counts per sample were estimated from amplification of reference gene primers within the assay. To quantify the absolute abundance of each unique TCRbeta CDR3 rearrangement, sequence reads were collapsed and filtered. For each sample, productive Simpson clonality was calculated as the square root of Simpson's diversity index over productive rearrangements. The table was pulled from immuneACCESS by TCRdb, which kept in-frame rearrangements only. Such tables lose some clones; where checked, under half of the loss comes from unresolved V genes, and the rest has no known cause. Clone size and V and J calls were adopted from that table, with D and trimming inferred from the DNA. This sample holds over 75,000 clones; about 80% were observed only once. Clones ranked in the top ten supply around 15% of the sample.

The V and J ends are trimmed by 6 bases and 4 bases, leaving 16 bases between them. The CDR3 sequence holds 15 residues, the cysteine and phenylalanine included. The sequence is cut down to CDR3 DNA, 45 bases in frame from base 1. CDR1 and CDR2 are read off the germline V gene as SNHLY and FYNNEI. The rearranged segments are TRBV2 and TRBJ1-3; the D gene lacks a confident call. This clonotype was obtained from a human donor in a cohort sampled during active COVID-19. What was sequenced was peripheral blood. CDR3 protein: CASSEGPGPGNTIYF. In nucleotide form, the sequence is TGTGCCAGCAGCGAGGGCCCCGGCCCAGGAAACACCATATATTTT. The CDR3, completed at both ends by the reference TRBV2 and TRBJ1-3 genes, gives the full variable domain EPEVTQTPSHQVTQMGQEVILRCVPISNHLYFYWYRQILGQKVEFLVSFYNNEISEKSEIFDDQFSVERPDGSNFTLKIRSTKLEDSAMYFCASSEGPGPGNTIYFGEGSWLTVV.